This passage covers 27 T cell receptor beta chains from one sample sequenced in a study of CD8+CD57+ T cells in acquired aplastic anemia. Selection for sequencing was limited to patients who had shown CD8+CD57+ cell expansion by flow cytometry. TCR beta VDJ combinations and CDR3 sequences were profiled from genomic DNA. TCRdb analysed the reads with MiXCR anew, one entry per CDR3 protein. The sample carries 200,000 to 300,000 distinct CDR3 sequences, around 45% recorded once. The sample consisted of sorted CD4+, CD8+, or CD8+CD57+ T cells (not recorded which) from PBMCs. The receptors originated from a human donor with aplastic anemia.

This clonotype has ten or more counts. Written as DNA, the CDR3 is TGTGCCAGCAGTTACCGAATGGGCAGGGGTCAGCCCCAGCATTTT. It yields the protein CASSYRMGRGQPQHF. The J gene is TRBJ1-5, the V gene TRBV6-5; a weak D match, TRBD1 (6 bases). The CDR3 covers 15 residues. Trimming took off 2 bases at V and 6 bases at J, with 14 bases between the two ends. Germline CDR1 reads MNHEY; CDR2 reads SVGAGI.

This clonotype was counted between two and nine times. A much larger clone differs by one base, so this may be a read error. The chain combines TRBV20-1 with TRBJ2-7; maybe TRBD2 (6 bases). Germline CDR1 is DFQATT and CDR2 is SNEGSKA (reference sequence). The CDR3 spans 12 residues. In nucleotides, the CDR3 is TGCAGTGCTCGACTAGACTCCTGCGAGCAGTACTTC. Its translation: CSARLDSCEQYF.

The sample holds many counts of this clonotype. The chain uses TRBV2 and TRBJ1-5; D is uncertain. With 8 bases removed from V and 1 base from J, the gap between germline ends came to 12 bases. The CDR3 extends over 14 amino acids. CDR1 is SNHLY, CDR2 FYNNEI, per germline. CDR3 sequence (DNA): TGTGCCAGCCTAGACGGACGGAGCAATCAGCCCCAGCATTTT. It yields the protein CASLDGRSNQPQHF.

The chain uses TRBV27 and TRBJ1-2, with TRBD1 identical over 8 bases. CDR1 MNHEY and CDR2 SMNVEV come from the germline V gene (reference sequence). The V segment lost 4 bases and the J segment 0 bases; nucleotides outside the gene matches: 1. This CDR3 comprises 14 residues. CDR3 amino acids: CASSSGGANYGYTF. CDR3 nucleotides: TGTGCCAGCAGTTCAGGGGGCGCTAACTATGGCTACACCTTC.

V is TRBV4-1 and J is TRBJ2-1; 9 nucleotides agree with TRBD2. V lost 0 bases, J lost 9 bases, and 9 bases stayed unmatched. CDR3 length: 16 amino acids. Germline CDR1 reads MGHRA; CDR2 reads YSYEKL. The CDR3 reads CASSQDGAGGPSEQFF. The CDR3 DNA reads as TGCGCCAGCAGCCAAGACGGGGCGGGAGGGCCCAGTGAGCAGTTCTTC.

This clonotype was recorded many times. Mismatch with germline at one junction end may stem from a read error. The chain joins TRBV7-7 to TRBJ2-7, with D possibly TRBD2 on 5 matching bases. Germline CDR1 is SSHAT and CDR2 is FNYEAQ (reference sequence). The CDR3 is 13 residues long. The CDR3 is CASSLDGVEEQYF. The DNA of the CDR3 is TGTGCTAGCAGCTTAGACGGGGTGGAAGAGCAGTACTTC.

This clonotype was counted ten times or more. The chain combines TRBV16 with TRBJ2-7; D gene unclear. The CDR3 loop spans 12 amino acids. Germline-derived CDR1 and CDR2 are KGHSY and FQNENV. V lost 2 bases and J lost 7, with 9 bases in between. The CDR3 spells CASSQETREQYF. The CDR3 bases are TGTGCCAGCAGCCAAGAAACGAGGGAGCAGTACTTC.

This clonotype was observed many times. The chain carries TRBV7-2 and TRBJ2-2, with D perhaps assigned TRBD1 or TRBD2 (5 bases each). V was trimmed by 7 bases and J by 3 bases, leaving 18 bases between them. This CDR3 is 16 amino acids long. Germline CDR1 SGHTA, CDR2 FQGNSA. CDR3 loop: CASILPGRYHTGELFF. As DNA, the CDR3 is TGTGCCAGCATCCTCCCGGGGCGATACCACACCGGGGAGCTGTTTTTT.

This clonotype was recorded a few times. V and J are TRBV2 and TRBJ2-7; D could derive from TRBD1 or TRBD2 (6 bases each). V shed 5 bases and J shed 4 bases, with 18 bases lying between them. This CDR3 spans 15 amino acids. Germline values: CDR1 SNHLY, CDR2 FYNNEI. The CDR3 sequence is CASSLRGAPTYEQYF. The CDR3 DNA reads TGTGCCAGCAGTTTAAGGGGGGCACCTACTTACGAGCAGTACTTC.

V is TRBV20-1 and J is TRBJ1-6; tentative D call: TRBD1 (5 bases). Germline loops: CDR1 DFQATT, CDR2 SNEGSKA (reference sequence). The CDR3 contains 14 residues. The ends were cut back, 3 bases at V and 6 bases at J, with 12 bases in the middle. CDR3 sequence: CSARSGIGNSPLHF. CDR3 DNA sequence: TGCAGTGCTAGGTCAGGGATAGGTAATTCACCCCTCCACTTT.

This clonotype was seen repeatedly, ten times or more. The chain recombines TRBV20-1 with TRBJ2-7, with 7 positions matching TRBD2. Trimming removed 3 bases from V and 0 bases from J; junction bases left unmatched: 11. The germline V gene encodes CDR1 DFQATT and CDR2 SNEGSKA (reference sequence). This CDR3 comprises 16 residues. CDR3: CSASVGRGGSSYEQYF. Written as DNA, the CDR3 is TGCAGTGCTAGTGTGGGGAGGGGCGGGAGCTCCTACGAGCAGTACTTC.

This clonotype was counted at least ten times. This sequence joins TRBV9 and TRBJ1-2; D gene unclear. The germline V gene has CDR1 SGDLS and CDR2 YYNGEE. The CDR3 runs to 13 residues. Trimming took off 2 bases at V and 8 bases at J, with 13 bases between the two ends. As DNA, the CDR3 is TGTGCCAGCAGCGTCAAACTTATGGACGGCTACACCTTC. This encodes CASSVKLMDGYTF.

The sample holds many counts of this clonotype. The J gene is TRBJ2-7, the V gene TRBV12-5; the D is unclear. The V gene's germline CDR1 is LGHNT and CDR2 FRNRAP. V lost 1 base to trimming and J lost 7 bases, with 8 bases between them. The CDR3 contains 12 residues. CDR3 sequence: CASGLGSLEQYF. The CDR3 DNA reads as TGTGCTAGTGGTTTGGGCTCCCTGGAGCAGTACTTC.

There are many counts of this clonotype. The genes are TRBV20-1 and TRBJ2-5; TRBD2 aligns across 8 bases. Germline V gene lookup returns CDR1 DFQATT and CDR2 SNEGSKA (reference sequence). J gave up 2 bases and V 6 bases, and 8 bases lay outside the gene matches. The CDR3 sequence is 14 residues long. CDR3 in amino acids: CSARSGDPQETQYF. In DNA form, the CDR3 reads TGCAGTGCACGTAGCGGGGACCCACAAGAGACCCAGTACTTC.

V gene TRBV10-2 combines with J gene TRBJ2-1; 8 nucleotides align to TRBD2. This CDR3 is 14 amino acids long. After removal of 3 bases from V and 5 bases from J, the junction contained 3 bases not matched to a gene. Germline V gene sequence: CDR1 WSHSY, CDR2 SAAADI. The CDR3 loop reads CASSEIAGNNEQFF. CDR3 in DNA: TGCGCCAGCAGTGAAATAGCGGGGAACAATGAGCAGTTCTTC.

The sample holds one count of this clonotype. Since a much larger clone is just one base distant, this may be a read error. The J gene is TRBJ2-1, the V gene TRBV29-1; 12 nucleotides match TRBD2. With 0 bases clipped from V and 8 bases from J, the junction kept 8 bases outside the gene matches. The CDR3 consists of 16 residues. Per germline, CDR1 SQVTM and CDR2 ANQGSEA. The CDR3 region has the DNA TGCAGCGTTGAAGACACCTCTAGCGGGAGGGTCTATGAGCAGTTCTTC. This gives the protein CSVEDTSSGRVYEQFF.

Turning to this clonotype: A read error may explain this, as a much larger clone is one base away. The chain has TRBV5-6 and TRBJ2-7; no reliable D call. Germline V gives CDR1 SGHDT, CDR2 YYEEEE. V was pared by 1 base and J by 6 bases, with 14 bases between. CDR3 length equals 14 residues. The CDR3 loop reads CASSLRPEIGEQYF. In nucleotides, the CDR3 is TGTGCCAGCAGCTTGCGGCCAGAGATTGGCGAGCAGTACTTC.

The sample holds a few counts of this clonotype. The V call is TRBV14, the J call TRBJ2-5; the match to TRBD2 covers 13 bases. V shed 1 base and J 4 bases; nucleotides not matched to a gene: 0. Looked up from germline, CDR1 is SGHDN and CDR2 is FVKESK. CDR3 length: 15 amino acids. DNA of the CDR3: TGTGCCAGCAGCCAAGGACTAGCGGGAGGAGAGACCCAGTACTTC. Translation gives CASSQGLAGGETQYF.

This clonotype was counted at least ten times. This chain links TRBV6-5 with TRBJ1-2; no definite D call. The CDR3 extends over 13 amino acids. CDR1 and CDR2 (germline): MNHEY, SVGAGI. V shed 0 bases and J shed 7 bases, with 9 bases lying between them. DNA of the CDR3: TGTGCCAGCAGTTACTCCCAAAGTCTTGGCTACACCTTC. It encodes CASSYSQSLGYTF.

This clonotype was seen more than once but under ten times. A much larger clonotype is one base distant, so this may be a read error. The V and J genes are TRBV7-9 and TRBJ1-1; possibly TRBD1 for D (5 bases). V lost 4 bases, J lost 5 bases, and 23 bases lay in between. The CDR3 covers 17 residues. The germline V gene has CDR1 SEHNR and CDR2 FQNEAQ (reference sequence). In DNA form, the CDR3 reads TGTGCCAGCAGCTCGCCCTCCTCGATAGGGGTTAAGACTGAAGCTTTCTTT. The encoded protein is CASSSPSSIGVKTEAFF.

This chain uses TRBV20-1 with TRBJ1-5, with D possibly TRBD1 on 5 matching bases. Germline lookup yields CDR1 DFQATT and CDR2 SNEGSKA (reference sequence). The length of the CDR3 is 12 residues. The ends were cut back, 5 bases at V and 9 bases at J, with 14 bases in the middle. Here the CDR3 DNA reads TGCAGTGCTGCGCAAGGGGCCGGGCCCCAGCATTTT. As protein: CSAAQGAGPQHF.

Many counts were recorded for this clonotype. The chain combines TRBV10-2 with TRBJ2-7; D perhaps matches TRBD1 (6 bases). The CDR3 totals 12 residues. CDR1 is WSHSY and CDR2 is SAAADI in the germline V gene. Trimming took 6 bases from V and 2 from J, leaving 8 bases between them. This chain's CDR3 is CASRDSTYEQYF. The CDR3 DNA is TGCGCCAGCAGGGACAGTACCTACGAGCAGTACTTC.

This sequence joins TRBV10-3 and TRBJ1-1; 11 bases map to TRBD1. Germline loops: CDR1 ENHRY, CDR2 SYGVKD. The length of the CDR3 is 16 residues. V shed 2 bases, J shed 1 base, and the junction held 3 bases outside the gene matches. CDR3 nucleotides: TGTGCCATCAGTGAGCGGACAGGGGGCACGAACACTGAAGCTTTCTTT. Its translation: CAISERTGGTNTEAFF.

The chain couples TRBV29-1 to TRBJ1-1, with D unclear. The CDR3 sequence is 11 residues long. Germline values: CDR1 SQVTM, CDR2 ANQGSEA. V was cut by 7 bases and J by 0 bases, with 6 bases left in between. The CDR3 DNA sequence: TGCAGCGCGGACGTGAACACTGAAGCTTTCTTT. It yields the protein CSADVNTEAFF.

In its sample, this clonotype was seen once. At one end, the junction sequence differs from germline, possibly due to a read error. V and J are TRBV25-1 and TRBJ2-7; 8 bases match TRBD1. The CDR3 spans 13 residues. Germline lookup yields CDR1 MGHDK and CDR2 SYGVNS. The DNA for the CDR3 is TGTGCCAGCGCTTCTTTGACAGGGGATGAGCGGTACTTC. It encodes CASASLTGDERYF.

This clonotype has ten or more counts. V is TRBV6-4 and J is TRBJ2-7; D possibly corresponds to TRBD2 (5 bases). Trimming took 2 bases from V and 6 from J, leaving 5 bases between them. This CDR3 comprises 11 residues. CDR1 and CDR2 (germline): MRHNA, SNTAGT. The CDR3 sequence is CASSDGLEQYF. The CDR3 DNA sequence: TGTGCCAGCAGTGACGGACTCGAGCAGTACTTC.

In this sample, this clonotype turned up many times. The J gene is TRBJ1-2, the V gene TRBV29-1; a weak D match, TRBD1 (6 bases). Trimming pared 2 bases from V and 2 bases from J, leaving 9 bases between. This CDR3 is 13 amino acids long. Per the germline V gene, CDR1 is SQVTM and CDR2 is ANQGSEA. CDR3 loop: CSVENRDNYGYTF. CDR3 bases: TGCAGCGTTGAAAACAGGGACAACTATGGCTACACCTTC.